The 3 T cell receptor beta chains below all came from one sample that was sequenced in a study of technical replicates of blood from a handful of donors. Data came from immunoSEQ multiplex PCR; TCRdb stores just in-frame clones and leaves some out. Among tens of thousands of clones listed, over 75% were seen once. Source material: PBMCs. These TCRs come from a human donor in good health. Some clones in this sample may be carry-over from other donors' samples.

This chain joins TRBV19 and TRBJ2-3, with no clear D. Germline V gene sequence: CDR1 LNHDA, CDR2 SQIVND (reference sequence). The V end was cut by 6 bases, the J end by 5 bases, with 6 bases between. This CDR3 spans 11 amino acids. The DNA for the CDR3 is TGTGCCAGTAGCGGTAGAGATACGCAGTATTTT. The encoded protein is CASSGRDTQYF.

Within the sample, this clone is medium-sized. The chain couples TRBV7-9 to TRBJ2-2, with a tentative D call TRBD2 (5 bases). V gave up 3 bases and J gave up 5 bases, with 10 bases separating them. CDR1 is SEHNR, CDR2 FQNEAQ, per germline (reference sequence). The CDR3 length is 14 residues. The CDR3 is CASSFSGFTGELFF. The CDR3 DNA reads TGTGCCAGCAGCTTTTCGGGGTTTACCGGGGAGCTGTTTTTT.

This chain uses TRBV9 with TRBJ2-7, with D perhaps TRBD2 (7 bases). The CDR3 totals 13 residues. CDR1 is SGDLS and CDR2 is YYNGEE in the germline V gene. V gave up 2 bases and J gave up 6 bases, with 12 bases separating them. The CDR3 spells CASSVGGRGEQYF. DNA for the CDR3: TGTGCCAGCAGCGTGGGGGGGCGGGGCGAGCAGTACTTC.